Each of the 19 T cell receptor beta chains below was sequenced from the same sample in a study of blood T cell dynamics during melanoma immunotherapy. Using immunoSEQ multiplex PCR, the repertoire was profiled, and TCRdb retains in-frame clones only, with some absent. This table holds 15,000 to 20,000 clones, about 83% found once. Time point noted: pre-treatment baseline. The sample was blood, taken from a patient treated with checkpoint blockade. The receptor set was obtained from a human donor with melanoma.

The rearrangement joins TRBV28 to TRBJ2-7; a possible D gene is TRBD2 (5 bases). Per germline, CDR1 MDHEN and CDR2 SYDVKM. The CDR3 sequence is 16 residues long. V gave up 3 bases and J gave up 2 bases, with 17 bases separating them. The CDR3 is CASSFRLLGATYEQYF. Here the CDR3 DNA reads TGTGCCAGCAGTTTCCGGTTACTAGGAGCAACCTACGAGCAGTACTTC.

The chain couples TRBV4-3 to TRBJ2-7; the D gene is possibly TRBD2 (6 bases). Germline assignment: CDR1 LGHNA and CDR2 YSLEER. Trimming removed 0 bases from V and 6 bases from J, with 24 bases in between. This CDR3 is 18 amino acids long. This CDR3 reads CASSQDMIRAGLVPEQYF. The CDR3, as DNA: TGCGCCAGCAGCCAAGATATGATCAGGGCGGGACTCGTCCCCGAGCAGTACTTC.

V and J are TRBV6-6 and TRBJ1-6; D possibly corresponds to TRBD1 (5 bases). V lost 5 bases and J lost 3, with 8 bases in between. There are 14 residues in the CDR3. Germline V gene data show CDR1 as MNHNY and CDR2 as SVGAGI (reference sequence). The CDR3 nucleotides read TGTGCCAGCAGTCAAGGGGACTATAATTCACCCCTCCACTTT. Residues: CASSQGDYNSPLHF.

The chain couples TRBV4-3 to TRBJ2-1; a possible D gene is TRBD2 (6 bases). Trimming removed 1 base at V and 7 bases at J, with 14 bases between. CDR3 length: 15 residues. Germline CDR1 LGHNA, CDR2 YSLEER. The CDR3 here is CASSQGSRDWNEQFF. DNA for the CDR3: TGCGCCAGCAGCCAAGGATCGCGGGATTGGAATGAGCAGTTCTTC.

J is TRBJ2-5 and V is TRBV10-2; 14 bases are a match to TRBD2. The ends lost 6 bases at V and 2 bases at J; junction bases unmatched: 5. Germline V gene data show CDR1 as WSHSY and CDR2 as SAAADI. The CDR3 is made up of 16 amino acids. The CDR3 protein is CASRRGLAGVQETQYF. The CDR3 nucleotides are TGCGCCAGCAGAAGGGGACTAGCGGGAGTACAAGAGACCCAGTACTTC.

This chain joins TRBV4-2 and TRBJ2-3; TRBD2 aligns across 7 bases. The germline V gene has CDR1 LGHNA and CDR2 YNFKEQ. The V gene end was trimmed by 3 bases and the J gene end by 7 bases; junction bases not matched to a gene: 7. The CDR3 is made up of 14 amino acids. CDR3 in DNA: TGTGCCAGCAGCCAGGGGCGGGAGCAATATACGCAGTATTTT. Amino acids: CASSQGREQYTQYF.

The CDR3, as DNA: TGTGCCAGCCGCCGGACAGGGAGCAATCAGCCCCAGCATTTT. The encoded protein is CASRRTGSNQPQHF. The chain links TRBV28 to TRBJ1-5; TRBD1 aligns across 8 bases. The junction had 4 bases not matched to a gene; V was cut back by 8 bases and J by 1 base. CDR1 MDHEN and CDR2 SYDVKM come from the germline V gene. The CDR3 sequence is 14 residues long.

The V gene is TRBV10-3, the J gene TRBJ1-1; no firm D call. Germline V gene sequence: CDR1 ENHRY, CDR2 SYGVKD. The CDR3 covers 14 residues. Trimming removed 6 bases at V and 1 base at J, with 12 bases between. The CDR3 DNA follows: TGTGCCATCAGAGAAGGGCTGAGGAACACTGAAGCTTTCTTT. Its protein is CAIREGLRNTEAFF.

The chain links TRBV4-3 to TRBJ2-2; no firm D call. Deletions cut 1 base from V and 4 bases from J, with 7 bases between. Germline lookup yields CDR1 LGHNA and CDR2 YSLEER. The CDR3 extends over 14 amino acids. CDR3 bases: TGCGCCAGCAGCCAAGTTCGGTTCACCGGGGAGCTGTTTTTT. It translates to CASSQVRFTGELFF.

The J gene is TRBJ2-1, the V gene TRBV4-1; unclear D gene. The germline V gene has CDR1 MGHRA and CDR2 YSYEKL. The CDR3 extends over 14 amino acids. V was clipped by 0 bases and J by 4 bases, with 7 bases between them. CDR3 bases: TGCGCCAGCAGCCAAGAGTTAGGTTACAATGAGCAGTTCTTC. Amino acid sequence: CASSQELGYNEQFF.

The CDR3 nucleotides read TGCGCCAGCAGCCAAGTTCGTGACCGGAGCTCCTACAATGAGCAGTTCTTC. Its translation is CASSQVRDRSSYNEQFF. This chain joins TRBV4-3 and TRBJ2-1, with unresolved D. V lost 1 base and J 0 bases, leaving 13 bases between the germline ends. Germline V gene sequence: CDR1 LGHNA, CDR2 YSLEER. The CDR3 is 17 residues long.

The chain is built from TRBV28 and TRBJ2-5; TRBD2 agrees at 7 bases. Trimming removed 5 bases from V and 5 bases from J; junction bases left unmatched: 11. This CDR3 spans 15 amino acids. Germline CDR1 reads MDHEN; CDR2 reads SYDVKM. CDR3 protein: CASSQGGQGGETQYF. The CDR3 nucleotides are TGTGCCAGCAGTCAAGGCGGGCAGGGAGGGGAGACCCAGTACTTC.

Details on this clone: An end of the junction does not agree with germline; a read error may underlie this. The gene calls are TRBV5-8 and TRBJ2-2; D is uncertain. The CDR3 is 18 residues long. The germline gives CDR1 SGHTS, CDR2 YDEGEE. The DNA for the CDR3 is TGTGCCAGCAGCTTGGGTTCGGCAGCAGAGGTGAACACAGGGGAGCTGTTTTTT. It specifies CASSLGSAAEVNTGELFF.

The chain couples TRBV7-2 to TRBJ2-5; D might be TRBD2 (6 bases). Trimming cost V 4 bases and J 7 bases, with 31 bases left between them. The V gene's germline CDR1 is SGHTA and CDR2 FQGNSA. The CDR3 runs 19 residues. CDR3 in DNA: TGTGCCAGCAGCTCGCGTGCCTTCGCGGGACTCTTTAACGGGGGGACCCAGTACTTC. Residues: CASSSRAFAGLFNGGTQYF. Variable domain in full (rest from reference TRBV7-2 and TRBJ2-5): GAGVSQSPSNKVTEKGKDVELRCDPISGHTALYWYRQSLGQGLEFLIYFQGNSAPDKSGLPSDRFSAERTGGSVSTLTIQRTQQEDSAVYLCASSSRAFAGLFNGGTQYFGPGTRLLVL.

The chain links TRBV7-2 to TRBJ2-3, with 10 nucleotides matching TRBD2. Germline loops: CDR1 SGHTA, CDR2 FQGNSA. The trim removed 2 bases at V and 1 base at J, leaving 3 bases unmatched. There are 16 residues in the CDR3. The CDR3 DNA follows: TGTGCCAGCAGCTTAATAGCGGGAGGCGGCACAGATACGCAGTATTTT. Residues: CASSLIAGGGTDTQYF.

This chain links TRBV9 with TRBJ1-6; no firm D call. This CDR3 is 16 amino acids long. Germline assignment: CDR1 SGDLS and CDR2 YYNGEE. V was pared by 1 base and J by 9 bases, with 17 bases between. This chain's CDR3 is CASSVRPSGYGSPLHF. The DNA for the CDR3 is TGTGCCAGCAGCGTAAGGCCTTCGGGGTACGGTTCACCCCTCCACTTT.

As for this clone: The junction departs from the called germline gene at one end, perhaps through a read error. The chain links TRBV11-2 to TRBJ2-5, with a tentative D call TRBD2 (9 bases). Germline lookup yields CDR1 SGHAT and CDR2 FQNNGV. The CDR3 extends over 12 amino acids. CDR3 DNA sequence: TGTGCCAGCAGCTCGGGACTAGCAGGGGGCGACTTC. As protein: CASSSGLAGGDF. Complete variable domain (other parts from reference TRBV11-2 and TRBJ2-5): EAGVAQSPRYKIIEKRQSVAFWCNPISGHATLYWYQQILGQGPKLLIQFQNNGVVDDSQLPKDRFSAERLKGVDSTLKIQPAKLEDSAVYLCASSSGLAGGDFGPGTRLLVL.

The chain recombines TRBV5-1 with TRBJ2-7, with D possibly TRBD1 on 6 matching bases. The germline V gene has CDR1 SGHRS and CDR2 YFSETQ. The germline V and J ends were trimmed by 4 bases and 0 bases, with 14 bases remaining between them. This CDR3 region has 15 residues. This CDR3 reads CASSLSRDTSYEQYF. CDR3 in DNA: TGCGCCAGCAGCCTGAGCCGGGACACCTCCTACGAGCAGTACTTC.

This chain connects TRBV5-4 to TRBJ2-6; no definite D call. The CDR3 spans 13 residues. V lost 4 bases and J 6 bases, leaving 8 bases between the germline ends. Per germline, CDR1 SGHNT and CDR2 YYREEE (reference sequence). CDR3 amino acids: CASSPYVANVLTF. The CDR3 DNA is TGTGCCAGCAGCCCTTACGTGGCCAACGTCCTGACTTTC.